This entry is about one T cell receptor (beta chain). The data were taken from a study of blood T cell repertoires in COVID-19. Profiled with immunoSEQ multiplex PCR; TCRdb holds only in-frame clones, not every one. Of 130,000 or so clones listed, roughly 91% were seen once; the top ten hold around 19%. This clonotype originated in a man in his forties or fifties with active or convalescent COVID-19. Input material: peripheral blood.

The CDR3 here is CASSQDPAREGNTGELFF. DNA for the CDR3: TGTGCCAGCAGCCAAGATCCGGCAAGGGAGGGGAACACCGGGGAGCTGTTTTTT. The gene calls are TRBV3-1 (or the pseudogene TRBV3-2) and TRBJ2-2; TRBD2 agrees at 7 bases. V shed 0 bases and J 1 base; nucleotides not matched to a gene: 8. Germline CDR1 and CDR2: LGHDT and YNNKEL (reference sequence). This CDR3 spans 18 amino acids.